This TCR beta chain originates from a study of response to subunit inactivated influenza vaccine. Study outcomes and limitations: The authors suggested that few new T cells are recruited per seasonal influenza vaccination.

This clonotype showed up many times. Its antigen is unidentified. TCRdb re-derived calls from the RT-PCR reads in MiXCR, one entry per CDR3 protein. Among 500,000 to 650,000 distinct CDR3 sequences, 7.6% were seen once, and the ten largest hold 10% to 15%. The sequences come from PBMCs from blood, collected 23 to 25 months after vaccination. This sequence was found in a man aged 45 to 70 who received an inactivated influenza vaccine.

The CDR3 reads CASRRGQLSYEQYF. Here the CDR3 DNA reads TGTGCCAGCAGGAGAGGACAGCTTTCCTACGAGCAGTACTTC. The V and J genes are TRBV6-1 and TRBJ2-7, with D maybe TRBD1 (6 bases). The CDR3 runs to 14 residues. The germline V gene encodes CDR1 MNHNS and CDR2 SASEGT. V dropped 6 bases and J dropped 1 base, with 13 bases sitting between them.